This T cell receptor beta chain stems from a study of T-cell reconstitution after alpha-beta-depleted transplantation in children. This clonotype has just a few counts. The J segment lost 2 bases and the V segment lost 5 bases, leaving 10 bases of the junction unmatched. Germline lookup yields CDR1 SGDLS and CDR2 YYNGEE. The CDR3 extends over 17 amino acids. Construction of the TCRbeta library involved unique molecular identifiers. Using its own MiXCR run on the PCR reads, TCRdb lists one record per CDR3 protein. The sample carries approximately 420,000 distinct CDR3 sequences, 11% recorded once. This sequence originates from a human donor who donated a stem cell graft to a child with acute myeloid leukemia. The chain carries TRBV9 and TRBJ2-3; 11 bases match TRBD2. The sequencing here drew on PBMCs from the stem cell graft donor, taken from the stem cell graft. The CDR3 loop reads CASSAQASGGNTDTQYF. CDR3 nucleotide sequence: TGTGCCAGCAGTGCTCAGGCTAGCGGGGGGAACACAGATACGCAGTATTTT.